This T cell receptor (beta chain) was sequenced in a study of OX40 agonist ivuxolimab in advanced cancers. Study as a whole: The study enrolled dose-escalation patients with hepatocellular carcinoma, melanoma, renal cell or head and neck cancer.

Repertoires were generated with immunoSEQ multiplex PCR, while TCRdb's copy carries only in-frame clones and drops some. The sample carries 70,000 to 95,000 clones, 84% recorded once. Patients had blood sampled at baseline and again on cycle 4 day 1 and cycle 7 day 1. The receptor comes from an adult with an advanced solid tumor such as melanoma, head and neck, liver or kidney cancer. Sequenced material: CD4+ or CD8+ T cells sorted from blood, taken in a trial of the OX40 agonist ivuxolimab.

The CDR3 DNA is TGTGCCAGCAGTGACGACTGGGAAGAGACCCAGTACTTC. Translation gives CASSDDWEETQYF. The chain joins TRBV2 to TRBJ2-5, with D unclear. The ends were cut back, 3 bases at V and 3 bases at J, with 8 bases in the middle. Germline assignment: CDR1 SNHLY and CDR2 FYNNEI. CDR3 length equals 13 residues.